This T cell receptor (beta chain) was recovered during a study of CD8 T cells in ankylosing spondylitis. TCRdb ran MiXCR on the 5' RACE reads and lists one entry per CDR3 protein. The data contain a few hundred thousand distinct CDR3 sequences, 20% to 25% of them singletons. Between the trimmed V and J ends, which lost 3 bases and 0 bases, there was a span of 13 bases. The V gene's germline CDR1 is SNHLY and CDR2 FYNNEI. The CDR3 sequence is 16 residues long. The table lists this clonotype with a few counts. Its matching antigen is unknown. Study outcomes and limitations: Reportedly, matched ankylosing spondylitis synovial fluid was significantly enriched for disease-linked clones. Seemingly characteristic of ankylosing spondylitis blood was a TCR beta motif consisting of roughly 8 highly homologous variants.

The TCR originated in a male donor with ankylosing spondylitis. The rearrangement links TRBV2 to TRBJ2-3; D gene uncertain. The sequencing sample was made of blood, either unsorted or a sorted T cell fraction (not recorded which). The CDR3: CASSDARYQSTDTQYF. The DNA of the CDR3 is TGTGCCAGCAGTGACGCCAGATATCAGAGCACAGATACGCAGTATTTT.